The 10 T cell receptor beta chains given below trace back to one sample, sequenced in a study (dated by TCRdb to the mid-2010s). To prepare the library, 5' RACE was applied. The instrument was an Illumina MiSeq. TCRdb applied fastp at Q25 and MiXCR to the public reads, then kept only in-frame beta chains. One record per CDR3 amino acid sequence lists the most common genes and DNA. The sample records around 10,000 distinct CDR3 sequences, under 35% of which are singletons. The ten most abundant clones make up around 3.1% of the sample. CD4+CD25+CD127-/low cells were isolated as Tregs. Material: Tregs sorted from a lymph node. The receptors stem from a female donor with breast cancer.

The count of this clonotype is one. The CDR3: CATSDPMTSSTDTQYF. Written as DNA, the CDR3 is TGTGCCACCAGTGACCCAATGACGAGTAGCACAGATACGCAGTATTTT. The rearrangement joins TRBV24-1 to TRBJ2-3; D call uncertain. Germline V gives CDR1 KGHDR, CDR2 SFDVKD. Trimming shortened V by 4 bases and J by 0 bases, and 13 bases separated the two germline ends. The CDR3 covers 16 residues.

In this sample, this clonotype turned up many times. The chain joins TRBV3-1 to TRBJ1-1; D unclear. Germline assignment: CDR1 LGHDT and CDR2 YNNKEL (reference sequence). The CDR3 is made up of 13 amino acids. Trimming took off 4 bases at V and 0 bases at J, with 6 bases between the two ends. The CDR3: CASSPQMNTEAFF. DNA of the CDR3: TGTGCCAGCAGCCCCCAGATGAACACTGAAGCTTTCTTT.

A word on this clonotype: Without the conserved terminal phenylalanine or tryptophan, this CDR3 likely stems from a read error. V and J are TRBV6-5 and TRBJ1-5; D uncertain. The CDR3 loop spans 14 amino acids. CDR1 is MNHEY, CDR2 SVGAGI, per germline. V was clipped by 0 bases and J by 4 bases, with 7 bases between them. CDR3 residues: CASSYSGSNQPQHL. DNA of the CDR3: TGTGCCAGCAGTTACTCAGGCAGTAATCAGCCCCAGCATTTG.

V and J are TRBV7-2 and TRBJ2-7, with TRBD2 matching over 12 bases. CDR1 is SGHTA and CDR2 is FQGNSA in the germline V gene. Trimming took 4 bases from V and 2 from J; bases not matched to a gene: 0. The CDR3 totals 14 residues. CDR3 amino acids: CASSWTSGTYEQYF. The CDR3 nucleotides are TGTGCCAGCAGCTGGACTAGCGGGACCTACGAGCAGTACTTC.

This clonotype was observed a handful of times. A read error may be the cause here, since a much bigger clone is one base away. The chain couples TRBV7-9 to TRBJ2-2, with D perhaps matching TRBD1 (5 bases). Germline CDR1 and CDR2: SEHNR and FQNEAQ (reference sequence). CDR3 size: 15 residues. CDR3 nucleotides: TGTGTCAGCAGCTCGACAGATTCGAACACCGGGGAGCTGTTTTTT. This gives the protein CVSSSTDSNTGELFF. The entire variable domain, with the rest obtained from reference TRBV7-9 and TRBJ2-2, is as follows: DTGVSQNPRHKITKRGQNVTFRCDPISEHNRLYWYRQTLGQGPEFLTYFQNEAQLEKSRLLSDRFSAERPKGSFSTLEIQRTEQGDSAMYLCVSSSTDSNTGELFFGEGSRLTVL.

This clonotype was counted only a few times. This may be a read error: a much more frequent sequence differs by one nucleotide. This chain connects TRBV4-1 to TRBJ2-7; 7 nucleotides line up with TRBD2. The J segment lost 2 bases and the V segment lost 2 bases, leaving 6 bases of the junction unmatched. CDR1 is MGHRA, CDR2 YSYEKL, per germline. The CDR3 runs 15 residues. CDR3 sequence: CASSQKAGSPYEQYF. The CDR3, as DNA: TGCGCCAGCAGCCAAAAAGCGGGGAGCCCCTACGAGCAGTACTTC.

This clonotype is categorized as medium-sized (0.01 to 0.1%). The chain employs TRBV6-6 and TRBJ2-1; weak D call: TRBD2 (5 bases). This CDR3 has 16 amino acids. Trimming took off 5 bases at V and 2 bases at J, with 16 bases between the two ends. Germline lookup yields CDR1 MNHNY and CDR2 SVGAGI (reference sequence). In DNA form, the CDR3 reads TGTGCCAGCAGTCAGTCTGAGGCTAGCCCCTACAATGAGCAGTTCTTC. Its translation is CASSQSEASPYNEQFF.

The rearrangement joins TRBV7-8 to TRBJ1-5; 9 nucleotides line up with TRBD1. This CDR3 comprises 16 residues. From germline, CDR1 is SGHVS and CDR2 FQNEAQ. V shed 6 bases and J 6 bases; nucleotides not matched to a gene: 12. DNA of the CDR3: TGTGCCAGCAGTCCCCTTGGACAGGGGAGTAGTCAGCCCCAGCATTTT. Translated, it gives CASSPLGQGSSQPQHF.

This clonotype showed up just a few times. A much larger clone lies one base from this, so it may be a read error. V usage is TRBV7-9 and J usage is TRBJ2-4; possibly TRBD1 for D (6 bases). CDR3 length: 16 amino acids. Per the germline V gene, CDR1 is SEHNR and CDR2 is FQNEAQ (reference sequence). The V end was cut by 4 bases, the J end by 0 bases, with 13 bases between. CDR3 DNA: TGTGCCAGCAGCTCCGCAGGGGCCCTAGCCAAAAACATTCAGTACTTC. Protein product: CASSSAGALAKNIQYF.

This clonotype was found many times. The chain combines TRBV7-6 with TRBJ2-1; D is perhaps TRBD2 (5 bases). The CDR3 consists of 15 residues. Trimming shortened V by 9 bases and J by 4 bases, and 19 bases separated the two germline ends. The germline V gene has CDR1 SGHVS and CDR2 FNYEAQ. CDR3 region: CASTPSGSGYNEQFF. The DNA of the CDR3 is TGTGCCAGTACCCCCAGCGGTTCCGGGTACAATGAGCAGTTCTTC. The full variable domain, completed using reference TRBV7-6 and TRBJ2-1, is GAGVSQSPRYKVTKRGQDVALRCDPISGHVSLYWYRQALGQGPEFLTYFNYEAQQDKSGLPNDRFSAERPEGSISTLTIQRTEQRDSAMYRCASTPSGSGYNEQFFGPGTRLTVL.